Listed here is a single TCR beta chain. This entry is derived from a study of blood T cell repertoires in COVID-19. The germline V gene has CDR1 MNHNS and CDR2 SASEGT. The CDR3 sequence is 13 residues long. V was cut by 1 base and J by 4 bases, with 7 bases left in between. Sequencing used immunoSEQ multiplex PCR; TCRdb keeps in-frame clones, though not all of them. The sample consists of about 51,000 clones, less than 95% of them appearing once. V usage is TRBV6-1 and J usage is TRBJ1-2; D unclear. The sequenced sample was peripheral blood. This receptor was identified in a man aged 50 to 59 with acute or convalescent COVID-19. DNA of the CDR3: TGTGCCAGCAGTGAAGTGTTAATCTATGGCTACACCTTC. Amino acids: CASSEVLIYGYTF.